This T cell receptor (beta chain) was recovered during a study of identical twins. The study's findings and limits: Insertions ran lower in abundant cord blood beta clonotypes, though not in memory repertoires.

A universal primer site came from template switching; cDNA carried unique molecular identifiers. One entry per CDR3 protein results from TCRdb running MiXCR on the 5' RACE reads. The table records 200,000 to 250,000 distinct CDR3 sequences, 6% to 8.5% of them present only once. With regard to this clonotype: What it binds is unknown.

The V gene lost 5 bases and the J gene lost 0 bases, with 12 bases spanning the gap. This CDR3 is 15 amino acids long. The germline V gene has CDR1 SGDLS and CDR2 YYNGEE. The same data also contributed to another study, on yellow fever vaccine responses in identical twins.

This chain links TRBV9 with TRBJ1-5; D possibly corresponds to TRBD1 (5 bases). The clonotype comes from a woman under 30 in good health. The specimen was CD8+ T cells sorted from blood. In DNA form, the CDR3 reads TGTGCCAGCAGTGGGGGGACGGATAGCAATCAGCCCCAGCATTTT. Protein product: CASSGGTDSNQPQHF.